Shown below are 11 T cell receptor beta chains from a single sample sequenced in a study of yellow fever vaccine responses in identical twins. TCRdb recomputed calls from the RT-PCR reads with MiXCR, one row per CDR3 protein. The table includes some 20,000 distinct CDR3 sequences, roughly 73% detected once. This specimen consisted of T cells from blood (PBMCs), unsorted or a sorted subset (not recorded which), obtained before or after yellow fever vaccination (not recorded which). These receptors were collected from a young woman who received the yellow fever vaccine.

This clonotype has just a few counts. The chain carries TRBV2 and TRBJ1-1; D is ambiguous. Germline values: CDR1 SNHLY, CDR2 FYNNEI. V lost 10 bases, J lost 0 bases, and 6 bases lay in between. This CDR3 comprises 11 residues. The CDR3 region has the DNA TGTGCCACTCCCCTGAACACTGAAGCTTTCTTT. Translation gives CATPLNTEAFF.

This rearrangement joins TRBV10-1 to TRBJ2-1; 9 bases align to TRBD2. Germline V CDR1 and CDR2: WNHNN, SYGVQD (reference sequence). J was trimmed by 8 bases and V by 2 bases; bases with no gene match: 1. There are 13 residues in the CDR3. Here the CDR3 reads CASSEASGDEQFF. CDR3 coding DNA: TGCGCCAGCAGTGAGGCTAGCGGGGATGAGCAGTTCTTC.

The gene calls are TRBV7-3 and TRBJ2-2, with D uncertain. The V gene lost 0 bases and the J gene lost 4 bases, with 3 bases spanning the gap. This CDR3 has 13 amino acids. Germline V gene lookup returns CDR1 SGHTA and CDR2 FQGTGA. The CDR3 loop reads CASSLTITGELFF. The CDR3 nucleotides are TGTGCCAGCAGCTTAACGATCACCGGGGAGCTGTTTTTT. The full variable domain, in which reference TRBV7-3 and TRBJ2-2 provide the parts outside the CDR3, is GAGVSQTPSNKVTEKGKYVELRCDPISGHTALYWYRQSLGQGPEFLIYFQGTGAADDSGLPNDRFFAVRPEGSVSTLKIQRTERGDSAVYLCASSLTITGELFFGEGSRLTVL.

The CDR3 protein is CASSRRGQLVGNTIYF. The CDR3 nucleotides read TGTGCCAGCAGTCGTCGGGGACAGTTGGTTGGAAACACCATATATTTT. The chain has TRBV12-3 or TRBV12-4 and TRBJ1-3; 7 bases agree with TRBD1. The V and J ends lost 5 bases and 3 bases, in that order; junction bases with no gene match: 10. There are 16 residues in the CDR3.

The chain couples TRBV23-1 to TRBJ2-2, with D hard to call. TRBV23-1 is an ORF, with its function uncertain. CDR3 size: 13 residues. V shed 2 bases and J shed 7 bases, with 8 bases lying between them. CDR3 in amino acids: CASSQVELGELFF. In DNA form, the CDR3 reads TGCGCCAGCAGTCAAGTGGAACTCGGGGAGCTGTTTTTT.

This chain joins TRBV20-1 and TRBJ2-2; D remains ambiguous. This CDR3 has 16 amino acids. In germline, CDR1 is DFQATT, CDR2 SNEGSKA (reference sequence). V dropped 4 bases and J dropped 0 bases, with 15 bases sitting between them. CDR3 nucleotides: TGCAGTGCTAAATCATTCTTGGACGCGAACACCGGGGAGCTGTTTTTT. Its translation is CSAKSFLDANTGELFF.

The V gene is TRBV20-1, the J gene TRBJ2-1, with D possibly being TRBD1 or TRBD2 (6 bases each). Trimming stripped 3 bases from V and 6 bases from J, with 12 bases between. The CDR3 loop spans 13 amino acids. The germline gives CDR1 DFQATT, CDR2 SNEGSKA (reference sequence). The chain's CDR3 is CSASGSRGNEQFF. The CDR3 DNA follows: TGCAGTGCTAGCGGGAGCAGGGGCAATGAGCAGTTCTTC.

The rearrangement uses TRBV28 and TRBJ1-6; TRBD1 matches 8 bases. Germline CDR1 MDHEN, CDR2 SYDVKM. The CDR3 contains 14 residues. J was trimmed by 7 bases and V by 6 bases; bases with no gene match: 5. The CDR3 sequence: CASRKDRGNSPLHF. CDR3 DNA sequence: TGTGCCAGCAGGAAAGACAGGGGAAATTCACCCCTCCACTTT.

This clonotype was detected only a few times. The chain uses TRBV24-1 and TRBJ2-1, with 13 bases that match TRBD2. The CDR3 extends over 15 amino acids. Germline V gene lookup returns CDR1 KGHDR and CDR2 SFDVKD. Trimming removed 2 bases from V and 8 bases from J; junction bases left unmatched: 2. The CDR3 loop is CATSDWTSGGYEQFF. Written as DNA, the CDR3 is TGTGCCACCAGTGATTGGACTAGCGGGGGCTATGAGCAGTTCTTC.

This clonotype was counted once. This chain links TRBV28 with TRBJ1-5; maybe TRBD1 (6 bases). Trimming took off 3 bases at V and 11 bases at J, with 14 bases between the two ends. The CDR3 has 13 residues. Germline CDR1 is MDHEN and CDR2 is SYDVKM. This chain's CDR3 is CASSLGGPTAQHF. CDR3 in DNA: TGTGCCAGCAGTTTGGGGGGGCCGACGGCCCAGCATTTT.

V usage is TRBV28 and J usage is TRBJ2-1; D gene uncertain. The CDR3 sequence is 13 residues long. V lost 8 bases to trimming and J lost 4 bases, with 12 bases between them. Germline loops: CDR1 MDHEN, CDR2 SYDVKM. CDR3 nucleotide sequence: TGTGCCAGCGGGTATGGCCGATACAATGAGCAGTTCTTC. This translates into CASGYGRYNEQFF.